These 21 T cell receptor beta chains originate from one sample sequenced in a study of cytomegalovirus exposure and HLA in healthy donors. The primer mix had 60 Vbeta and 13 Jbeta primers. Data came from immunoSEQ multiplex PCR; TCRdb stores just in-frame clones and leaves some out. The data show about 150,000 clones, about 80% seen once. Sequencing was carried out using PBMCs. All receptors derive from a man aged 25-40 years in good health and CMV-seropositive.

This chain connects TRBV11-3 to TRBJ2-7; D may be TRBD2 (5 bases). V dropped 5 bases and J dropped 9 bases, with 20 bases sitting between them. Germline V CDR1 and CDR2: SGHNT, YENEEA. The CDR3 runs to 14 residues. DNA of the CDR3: TGTGCCAGCAGCCGAGGAGGCGGTGATTGGGGGCAGTACTTC. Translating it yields CASSRGGGDWGQYF.

The CDR3 nucleotides are TGTGCCAGCAGCCAAGTGGGTAGCGGGATTGCCAATACGCAGTATTTT. Translating gives CASSQVGSGIANTQYF. The V gene is TRBV14, the J gene TRBJ2-3; 8 bases fit TRBD2. Trimming took 1 base from V and 7 from J; bases not matched to a gene: 10. From germline, CDR1 is SGHDN and CDR2 FVKESK. This CDR3 is built from 16 residues.

The CDR3 here is CASSQDPQGGSTQYF. CDR3 bases: TGTGCCAGCAGCCAAGATCCGCAGGGCGGTTCTACGCAGTATTTT. This chain uses TRBV4-2 with TRBJ2-3, with a weak D call TRBD1 (5 bases). Germline CDR1 reads LGHNA; CDR2 reads YNFKEQ. There are 15 residues in the CDR3. V was shortened by 0 bases and J by 8 bases, with 15 bases between the two germline ends.

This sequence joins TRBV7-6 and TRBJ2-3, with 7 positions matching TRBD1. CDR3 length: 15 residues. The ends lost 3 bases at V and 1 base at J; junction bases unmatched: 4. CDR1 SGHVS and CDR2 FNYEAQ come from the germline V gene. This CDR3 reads CASSLTGIGTDTQYF. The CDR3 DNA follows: TGTGCCAGCAGCTTGACAGGGATCGGCACAGATACGCAGTATTTT.

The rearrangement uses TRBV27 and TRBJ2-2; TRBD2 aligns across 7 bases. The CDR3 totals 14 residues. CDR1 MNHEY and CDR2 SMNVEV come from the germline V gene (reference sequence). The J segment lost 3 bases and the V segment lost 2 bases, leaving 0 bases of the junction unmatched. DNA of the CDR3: TGTGCCAGCAGTTTAAGCGGGGACACCGGGGAGCTGTTTTTT. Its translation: CASSLSGDTGELFF.

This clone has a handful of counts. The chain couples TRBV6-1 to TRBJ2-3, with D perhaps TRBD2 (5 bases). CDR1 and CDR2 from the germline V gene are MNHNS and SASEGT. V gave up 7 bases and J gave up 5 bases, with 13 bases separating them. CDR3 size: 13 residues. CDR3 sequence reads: CASTSPGIDTQYF. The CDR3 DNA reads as TGTGCCAGCACCTCCCCGGGAATAGATACGCAGTATTTT.

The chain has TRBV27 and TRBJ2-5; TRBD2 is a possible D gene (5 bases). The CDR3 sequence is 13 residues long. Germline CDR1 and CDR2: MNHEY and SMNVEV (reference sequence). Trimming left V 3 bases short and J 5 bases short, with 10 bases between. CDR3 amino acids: CASSLWGDETQYF. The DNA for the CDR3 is TGTGCCAGCAGTTTGTGGGGAGACGAGACCCAGTACTTC.

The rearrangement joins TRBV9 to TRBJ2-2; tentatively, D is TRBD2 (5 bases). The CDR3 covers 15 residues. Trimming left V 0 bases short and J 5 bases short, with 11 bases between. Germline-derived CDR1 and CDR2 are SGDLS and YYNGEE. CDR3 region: CASSVERDETGELFF. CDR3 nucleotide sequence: TGTGCCAGCAGCGTAGAACGGGATGAGACCGGGGAGCTGTTTTTT.

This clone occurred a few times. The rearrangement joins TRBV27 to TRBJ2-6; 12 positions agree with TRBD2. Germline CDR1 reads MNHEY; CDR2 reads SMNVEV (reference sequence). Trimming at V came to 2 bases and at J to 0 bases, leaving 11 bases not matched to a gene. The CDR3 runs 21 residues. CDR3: CASSLRLAGVGLSSGANVLTF. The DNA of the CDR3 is TGTGCCAGCAGTTTAAGACTAGCGGGAGTTGGGCTCTCCTCTGGGGCCAACGTCCTGACTTTC.

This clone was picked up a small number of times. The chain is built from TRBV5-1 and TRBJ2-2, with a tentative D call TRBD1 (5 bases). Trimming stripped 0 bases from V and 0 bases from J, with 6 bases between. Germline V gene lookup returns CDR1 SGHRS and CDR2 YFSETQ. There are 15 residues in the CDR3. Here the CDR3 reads CASSLGRANTGELFF. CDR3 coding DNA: TGCGCCAGCAGCTTGGGCAGGGCGAACACCGGGGAGCTGTTTTTT. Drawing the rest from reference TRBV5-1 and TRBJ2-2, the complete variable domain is KAGVTQTPRYLIKTRGQQVTLSCSPISGHRSVSWYQQTPGQGLQFLFEYFSETQRNKGNFPGRFSGRQFSNSRSEMNVSTLELGDSALYLCASSLGRANTGELFFGEGSRLTVL.

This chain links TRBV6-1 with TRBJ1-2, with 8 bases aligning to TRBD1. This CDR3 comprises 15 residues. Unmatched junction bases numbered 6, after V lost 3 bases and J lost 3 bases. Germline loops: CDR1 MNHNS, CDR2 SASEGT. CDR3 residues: CASSDRQGPDYGYTF. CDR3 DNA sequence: TGTGCCAGCAGTGACCGACAGGGGCCAGACTATGGCTACACCTTC.

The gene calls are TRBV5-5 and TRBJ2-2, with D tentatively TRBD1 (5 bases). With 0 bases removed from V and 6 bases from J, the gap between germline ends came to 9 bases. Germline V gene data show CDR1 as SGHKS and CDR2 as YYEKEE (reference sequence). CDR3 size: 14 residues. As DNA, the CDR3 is TGTGCCAGCAGCTTGGCCGCAGGGTCCGGGGAGCTGTTTTTT. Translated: CASSLAAGSGELFF. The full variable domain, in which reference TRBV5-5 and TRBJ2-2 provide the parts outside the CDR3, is DAGVTQSPTHLIKTRGQQVTLRCSPISGHKSVSWYQQVLGQGPQFIFQYYEKEERGRGNFPDRFSARQFPNYSSELNVNALLLGDSALYLCASSLAAGSGELFFGEGSRLTVL.

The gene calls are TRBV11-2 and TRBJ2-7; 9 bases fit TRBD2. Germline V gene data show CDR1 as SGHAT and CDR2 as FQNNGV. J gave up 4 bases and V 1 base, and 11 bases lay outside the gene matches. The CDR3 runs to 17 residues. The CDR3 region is CASSLGLSLAGEYEQYF. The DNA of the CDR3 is TGTGCCAGCAGCTTAGGTCTCTCGTTAGCGGGAGAGTACGAGCAGTACTTC.

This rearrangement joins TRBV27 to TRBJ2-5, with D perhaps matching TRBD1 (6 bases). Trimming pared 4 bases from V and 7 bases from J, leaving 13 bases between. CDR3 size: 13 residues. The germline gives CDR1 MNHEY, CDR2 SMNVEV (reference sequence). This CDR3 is CASSSGHRGTQYF. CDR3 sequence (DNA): TGTGCCAGCAGTTCGGGACACCGGGGGACCCAGTACTTC.

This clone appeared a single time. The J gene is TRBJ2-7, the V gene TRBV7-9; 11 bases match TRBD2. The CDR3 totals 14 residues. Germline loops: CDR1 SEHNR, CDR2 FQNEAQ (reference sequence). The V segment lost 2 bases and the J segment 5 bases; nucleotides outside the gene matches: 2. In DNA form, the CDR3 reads TGTGCCAGCAGCTTATTACTAGCGGGAGACGAGCAGTACTTC. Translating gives CASSLLLAGDEQYF.

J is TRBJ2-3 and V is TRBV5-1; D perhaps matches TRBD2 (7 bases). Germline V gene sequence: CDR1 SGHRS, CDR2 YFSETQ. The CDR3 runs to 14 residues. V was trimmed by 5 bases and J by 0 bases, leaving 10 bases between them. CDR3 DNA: TGCGCCAGCAGTGGGGGGGCTAGCACAGATACGCAGTATTTT. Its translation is CASSGGASTDTQYF.

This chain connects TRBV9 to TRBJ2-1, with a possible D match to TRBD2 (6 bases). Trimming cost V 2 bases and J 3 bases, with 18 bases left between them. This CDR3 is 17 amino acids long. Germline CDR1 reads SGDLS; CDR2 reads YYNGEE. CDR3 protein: CASSVSPRGRGYNEQFF. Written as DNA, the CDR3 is TGTGCCAGCAGCGTTTCCCCCCGTGGGCGGGGCTACAATGAGCAGTTCTTC.

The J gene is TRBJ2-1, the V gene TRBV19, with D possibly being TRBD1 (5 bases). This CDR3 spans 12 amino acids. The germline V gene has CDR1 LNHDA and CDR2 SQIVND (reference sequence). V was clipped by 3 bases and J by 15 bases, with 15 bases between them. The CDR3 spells CASSIGQLSPFF. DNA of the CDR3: TGTGCCAGTAGTATCGGACAATTGAGCCCGTTCTTC.

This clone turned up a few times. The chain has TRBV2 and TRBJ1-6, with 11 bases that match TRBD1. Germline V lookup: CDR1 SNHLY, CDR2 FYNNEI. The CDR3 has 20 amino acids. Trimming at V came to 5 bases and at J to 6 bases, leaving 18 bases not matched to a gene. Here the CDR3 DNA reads TGTGCCAGCAGTCCTCACCCGGACAGGGGGCGCGAGACTCTTAATTCACCCCTCCACTTT. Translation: CASSPHPDRGRETLNSPLHF.

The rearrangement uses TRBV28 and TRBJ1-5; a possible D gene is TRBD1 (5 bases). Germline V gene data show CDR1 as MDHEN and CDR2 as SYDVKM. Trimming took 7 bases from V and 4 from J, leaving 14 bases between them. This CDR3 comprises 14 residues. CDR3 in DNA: TGTGCCAGCATCCATCTTCGGGGGAATCAGCCCCAGCATTTT. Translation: CASIHLRGNQPQHF.

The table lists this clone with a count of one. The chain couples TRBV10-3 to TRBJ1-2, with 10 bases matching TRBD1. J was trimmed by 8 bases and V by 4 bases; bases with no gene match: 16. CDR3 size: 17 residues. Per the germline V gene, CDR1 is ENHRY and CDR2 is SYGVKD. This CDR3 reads CAISGQSDRGSSEGYTF. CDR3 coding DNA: TGTGCCATCAGTGGACAGTCGGACAGGGGGAGTTCGGAGGGCTACACCTTC.